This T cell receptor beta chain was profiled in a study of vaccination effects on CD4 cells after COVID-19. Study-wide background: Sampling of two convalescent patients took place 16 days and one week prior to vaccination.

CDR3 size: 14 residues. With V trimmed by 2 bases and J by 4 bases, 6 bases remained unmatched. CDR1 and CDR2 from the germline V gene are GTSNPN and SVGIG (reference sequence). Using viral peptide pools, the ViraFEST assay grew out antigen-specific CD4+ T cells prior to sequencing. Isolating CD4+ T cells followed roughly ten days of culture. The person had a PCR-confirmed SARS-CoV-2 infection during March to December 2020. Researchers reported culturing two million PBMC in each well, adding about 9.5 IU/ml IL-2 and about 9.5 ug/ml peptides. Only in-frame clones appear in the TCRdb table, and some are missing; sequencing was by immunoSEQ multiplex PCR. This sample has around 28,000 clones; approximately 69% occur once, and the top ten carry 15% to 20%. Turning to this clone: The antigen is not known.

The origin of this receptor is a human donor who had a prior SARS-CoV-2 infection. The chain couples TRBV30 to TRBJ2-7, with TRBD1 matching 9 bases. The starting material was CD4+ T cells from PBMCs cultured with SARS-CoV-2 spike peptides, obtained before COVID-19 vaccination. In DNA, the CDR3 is TGTGCCTGGAGTCCCGGGACAGGGAGATACGAGCAGTACTTC. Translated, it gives CAWSPGTGRYEQYF.